These 24 T cell receptor beta chains were sequenced from one sample in a study of regulatory T cells in long-lasting Graves disease. Time point denoted: newly diagnosed GD, antithyroid drugs for less than 3 months. Researchers made the TCR library from RNA that was extracted from PBMCs. Building of the TCR beta libraries involved iRepertoire HTBI primers and Arm-PCR of CDR3 regions. Each CDR3 protein gets one entry after TCRdb re-called the multiplex PCR reads with MiXCR. The sample contains under 300,000 distinct CDR3 sequences, about 18% of which appear only once. The input for sequencing was peripheral blood mononuclear cells (PBMCs), taken at new diagnosis, from a patient treated with antithyroid drugs. The receptor set was obtained from a female donor with Graves disease.

This clonotype was counted once. The V and J genes are TRBV7-2 and TRBJ1-2, with TRBD1 matching 7 bases. This CDR3 comprises 16 residues. CDR1 and CDR2 (germline): SGHTA, FQGNSA. The ends lost 4 bases at V and 4 bases at J; junction bases unmatched: 12. DNA of the CDR3: TGTGCCAGCAGCTCAACGTTCGGACAGGCGTCCTATGGCTACACCTTC. Its protein product is CASSSTFGQASYGYTF.

This clonotype appeared many times. The rearrangement links TRBV29-1 to TRBJ1-2; the D gene is possibly TRBD1 (6 bases). The germline gives CDR1 SQVTM, CDR2 ANQGSEA. V gave up 7 bases and J gave up 1 base, with 16 bases separating them. There are 14 residues in the CDR3. In DNA, the CDR3 is TGCAGCGCCGAGACGGGGGCTGGTAACTATGGCTACACCTTC. This encodes CSAETGAGNYGYTF. Full variable domain (missing parts from reference TRBV29-1 and TRBJ1-2): SAVISQKPSRDICQRGTSLTIQCQVDSQVTMMFWYRQQPGQSLTLIATANQGSEATYESGFVIDKFPISRPNLTFSTLTVSNMSPEDSSIYLCSAETGAGNYGYTFGSGTRLTVV.

This clonotype appeared many times. The gene calls are TRBV4-1 and TRBJ2-5, with D perhaps matching TRBD1 (5 bases). Per the germline V gene, CDR1 is MGHRA and CDR2 is YSYEKL. The CDR3 has 15 amino acids. The V gene lost 1 base and the J gene lost 1 base, with 10 bases spanning the gap. CDR3 DNA sequence: TGCGCCAGCAGCCAAGTAGGGGCACTCCAAGAGACCCAGTACTTC. This codes for CASSQVGALQETQYF.

This clonotype was recorded many times. One junction end disagrees with the germline gene, perhaps due to a read error. The chain employs TRBV6-1 and TRBJ1-1, with D possibly matching TRBD1 (6 bases). Germline V gives CDR1 MNHNS, CDR2 SASEGT. The length of the CDR3 is 13 residues. The CDR3 bases are TGTGCCATCAACAGGGATGTGAACGCTGAAGCTTTCTTT. Translating it yields CAINRDVNAEAFF.

The chain employs TRBV6-2 or TRBV6-3 and TRBJ1-2; maybe TRBD1 (5 bases). Trimming took off 6 bases at V and 2 bases at J, with 16 bases between the two ends. Germline V gene data show CDR1 as MNHEY and CDR2 as SVGEGT. The CDR3 has 15 amino acids. CDR3 DNA sequence: TGTGCCAGCAGCCCCCTCGTGGGGACCAACTATGGCTACACCTTC. Its translation: CASSPLVGTNYGYTF.

In this sample, this clonotype turned up many times. This chain joins TRBV6-1 and TRBJ1-4; no clear D. Deletions cut 6 bases from V and 0 bases from J, with 8 bases between. Germline V lookup: CDR1 MNHNS, CDR2 SASEGT. The CDR3 has 14 amino acids. The CDR3 reads CASSVTATNEKLFF. As DNA, the CDR3 is TGTGCCAGCAGCGTAACCGCAACTAATGAAAAACTGTTTTTT.

This CDR3 reads CASLSRTGGYEQYF. As DNA, the CDR3 is TGTGCCAGCTTAAGCCGGACAGGGGGCTACGAGCAGTACTTC. The gene calls are TRBV28 and TRBJ2-7, with 10 nucleotides matching TRBD1. The CDR3 sequence is 14 residues long. CDR1 is MDHEN, CDR2 SYDVKM, per germline. V dropped 8 bases and J dropped 3; count of bases not matched to a gene: 7.

This clonotype was seen many times. The chain couples TRBV4-3 to TRBJ1-1, with TRBD1 as a possible D gene (5 bases). CDR1 and CDR2 from the germline V gene are LGHNA and YSLEER. This CDR3 spans 14 amino acids. V was clipped by 3 bases and J by 3 bases, with 11 bases between them. The CDR3 coding sequence is TGCGCCAGCAGCCATAGGAGGGGCTACACTGAAGCTTTCTTT. It specifies CASSHRRGYTEAFF.

This clonotype was observed many times. This may come from a read error, since a much larger clone is one base off. This sequence joins TRBV2 and TRBJ2-1; perhaps D is TRBD1 or TRBD2 (5 bases each). V lost 3 bases, J lost 5 bases, and 14 bases lay in between. CDR1 SNHLY and CDR2 FYNNEI come from the germline V gene. The CDR3 is 15 residues long. In nucleotides, the CDR3 is TGTGCCAGCAGTGAGGATCCAGAGGGACACAATGAGCAGTTCTTC. It codes for CASSEDPEGHNEQFF.

The CDR3 DNA follows: TGTGCCAGCAGCGTAGATGGGGCAGGGTTCGGGGAGCTGTTTTTT. Protein product: CASSVDGAGFGELFF. The chain combines TRBV9 with TRBJ2-2; maybe TRBD1 (5 bases). The CDR3 totals 15 residues. The germline gives CDR1 SGDLS, CDR2 YYNGEE. Trimming removed 0 bases at V and 7 bases at J, with 13 bases between.

Many counts were recorded for this clonotype. V is TRBV18 and J is TRBJ1-4, with D unresolved. Germline assignment: CDR1 KGHSH and CDR2 LQKENI. The CDR3 has 15 residues. V was clipped by 2 bases and J by 10 bases, with 17 bases between them. CDR3 sequence: CASSPDRAFPGKLFF. DNA of the CDR3: TGTGCCAGCTCACCAGACCGGGCCTTCCCCGGAAAACTGTTTTTT.

The table lists this clonotype with a few counts. This sequence joins TRBV18 and TRBJ2-7; D not resolved. Germline-derived CDR1 and CDR2 are KGHSH and LQKENI. The CDR3 extends over 13 amino acids. V was clipped by 3 bases and J by 1 base, with 7 bases between them. The CDR3 protein is CASSPLGSYEQYF. The CDR3, as DNA: TGTGCCAGCTCACCCCTCGGGTCCTACGAGCAGTACTTC.

This clonotype was counted many times. The chain links TRBV28 to TRBJ2-3; D is possibly TRBD2 (5 bases). V was shortened by 6 bases and J by 0 bases, with 13 bases between the two germline ends. The CDR3 is 15 amino acids. Germline V gene sequence: CDR1 MDHEN, CDR2 SYDVKM. Written as DNA, the CDR3 is TGTGCCAGCAGCGCCTTTGGGGAGAGCACAGATACGCAGTATTTT. Protein: CASSAFGESTDTQYF.

This clonotype has a handful of counts. CDR3 sequence: CATVRDRFTDTQYF. The CDR3 DNA is TGTGCCACCGTCCGGGACCGATTCACAGATACGCAGTATTTT. V and J are TRBV6-1 and TRBJ2-3; the D gene could be TRBD1 or TRBD2 (5 bases each). With 10 bases removed from V and 2 bases from J, the gap between germline ends came to 16 bases. CDR1 is MNHNS, CDR2 SASEGT, per germline. The CDR3 consists of 14 residues.

This clonotype was seen a few times. The V and J genes are TRBV6-1 and TRBJ2-3, with 8 bases aligning to TRBD1. Trimming removed 5 bases from V and 2 bases from J; junction bases left unmatched: 6. From germline, CDR1 is MNHNS and CDR2 SASEGT. This CDR3 is 15 amino acids long. The CDR3 here is CASSQKTGATDTQYF. CDR3 sequence (DNA): TGTGCCAGCAGTCAAAAGACAGGGGCCACAGATACGCAGTATTTT.

This clonotype was detected many times. CDR3 residues: CSAPRGTASGYTF. The CDR3 DNA follows: TGCAGTGCGCCGAGGGGGACAGCTTCTGGCTACACCTTC. This rearrangement joins TRBV20-1 to TRBJ1-2; TRBD1 matches 7 bases. Per the germline V gene, CDR1 is DFQATT and CDR2 is SNEGSKA (reference sequence). CDR3 length: 13 amino acids. The ends lost 6 bases at V and 7 bases at J; junction bases unmatched: 11.

The J gene is TRBJ2-4, the V gene TRBV20-1, with 9 bases matching TRBD2. CDR1 DFQATT and CDR2 SNEGSKA come from the germline V gene (reference sequence). The CDR3 runs 17 residues. The ends lost 3 bases at V and 1 base at J; junction bases unmatched: 10. The CDR3 loop reads CSASYAGGPAAKNIQYF. The CDR3, as DNA: TGCAGTGCTAGTTACGCGGGAGGGCCAGCGGCCAAAAACATTCAGTACTTC.

This clonotype appeared many times. The rearrangement uses TRBV5-4 and TRBJ1-4; D gene uncertain. Germline CDR1 and CDR2: SGHNT and YYREEE (reference sequence). Trimming pared 0 bases from V and 0 bases from J, leaving 9 bases between. CDR3 size: 16 residues. CDR3 sequence (DNA): TGTGCCAGCAGCTTGGGGACTACGGCAACTAATGAAAAACTGTTTTTT. It specifies CASSLGTTATNEKLFF.

The rearrangement uses TRBV2 and TRBJ2-5; 7 nucleotides agree with TRBD2. The CDR3 consists of 14 residues. V lost 7 bases to trimming and J lost 11 bases; unmatched junction nucleotides: 16. Germline CDR1 is SNHLY and CDR2 is FYNNEI. CDR3 protein: CASKLGGPSDTQYF. CDR3 coding DNA: TGTGCCAGCAAGCTGGGAGGGCCGAGTGATACTCAGTACTTC.

The V call is TRBV14, the J call TRBJ1-1; no clear D gene. V gave up 0 bases and J gave up 1 base, with 15 bases separating them. Germline CDR1 reads SGHDN; CDR2 reads FVKESK. The CDR3 is 17 residues long. The chain's CDR3 is CASSQDLGRGANTEAFF. The CDR3, as DNA: TGTGCCAGCAGCCAAGATCTAGGGCGAGGTGCGAACACTGAAGCTTTCTTT.

A remark on this clonotype: One base separates it from a far larger clone, so it is likely a read error. This chain joins TRBV11-2 and TRBJ2-7; no clear D. Per germline, CDR1 SGHAT and CDR2 FQNNGV. This CDR3 is 15 amino acids long. The germline V and J ends were trimmed by 1 base and 6 bases, with 16 bases remaining between them. The CDR3 nucleotides read TGTGCCAGCAGCTTAGTTGAGTCCTCCCGGTGCGAGCAGTACTTC. Its protein is CASSLVESSRCEQYF.

Many counts were recorded for this clonotype. The rearrangement joins TRBV6-1 to TRBJ2-1, with a tentative D call TRBD2 (6 bases). The CDR3 is 14 residues long. Trimming stripped 8 bases from V and 6 bases from J, with 17 bases between. Germline V CDR1 and CDR2: MNHNS, SASEGT. The CDR3 protein is CASRGTAPGNEQFF. The CDR3 nucleotides are TGTGCCAGCCGAGGGACTGCCCCGGGCAATGAGCAGTTCTTC.

This clonotype has at least ten counts. This chain connects TRBV12-3 or TRBV12-4 to TRBJ2-7; D is tentatively TRBD1 or TRBD2 (5 bases each). Trimming removed 4 bases at V and 3 bases at J, with 13 bases between. This CDR3 has 14 residues. In nucleotides, the CDR3 is TGTGCCAGCAGTTCCGGGACCCTCCGCTACGAGCAGTACTTC. Residues: CASSSGTLRYEQYF.

The chain employs TRBV5-4 and TRBJ2-5, with 7 bases matching TRBD2. Germline CDR1 reads SGHNT; CDR2 reads YYREEE (reference sequence). CDR3 length: 17 amino acids. V shed 0 bases, J shed 0 bases, and the junction held 8 bases outside the gene matches. In DNA, the CDR3 is TGTGCCAGCAGCTTGGCCTTTGTAGCGGGCCACCAAGAGACCCAGTACTTC. It specifies CASSLAFVAGHQETQYF.